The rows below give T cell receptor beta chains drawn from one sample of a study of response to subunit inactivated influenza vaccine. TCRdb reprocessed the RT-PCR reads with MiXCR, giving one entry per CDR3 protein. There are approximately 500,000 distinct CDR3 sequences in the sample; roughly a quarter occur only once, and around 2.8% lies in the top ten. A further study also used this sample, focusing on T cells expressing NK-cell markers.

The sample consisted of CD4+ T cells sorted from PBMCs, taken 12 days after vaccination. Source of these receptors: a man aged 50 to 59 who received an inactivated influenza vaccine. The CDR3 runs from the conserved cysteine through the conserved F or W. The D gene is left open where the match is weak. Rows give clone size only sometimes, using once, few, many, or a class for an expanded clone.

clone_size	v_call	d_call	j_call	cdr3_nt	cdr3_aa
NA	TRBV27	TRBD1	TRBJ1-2	TGTGCCAGCAGTTTCACCCAGGGGGCTGGCTACACCTTC	CASSFTQGAGYTF
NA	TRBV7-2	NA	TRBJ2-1	TGTGCCAGCAGCTTAGAGCGGAACTACAATGAGCAGTTCTTC	CASSLERNYNEQFF
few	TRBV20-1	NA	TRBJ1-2	TGCAGTGCTAGAGATTGGGCAGGGGATAACTATGGCTACACCTTC	CSARDWAGDNYGYTF
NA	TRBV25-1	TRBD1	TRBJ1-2	TGTGCCAGCAGGTCCGGGACAGGGGTCCGCGGCTACACCTTC	CASRSGTGVRGYTF
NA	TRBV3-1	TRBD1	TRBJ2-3	TGTGCCAGCAGTCTCCAGGGGGCAAGGGAAGATACGCAGTATTTT	CASSLQGAREDTQYF
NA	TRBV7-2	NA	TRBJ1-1	TGTGCCAGCAGCCACCCGTGGGGTGAAGCTTTCTTT	CASSHPWGEAFF
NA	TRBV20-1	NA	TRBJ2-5	TGCAGTGCTAGAGATGTTGGGGGTGGGAAGACCCAGTACTTC	CSARDVGGGKTQYF
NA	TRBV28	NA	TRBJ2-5	TGTGCCAGCAGTTTAGGTTCTCGCGGGGAGGACCCACAAGAGACCCAGTACTTC	CASSLGSRGEDPQETQYF
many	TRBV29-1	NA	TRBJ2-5	TGCAGCGTTGATGACAGACAAGAGACCCAGTACTTC	CSVDDRQETQYF
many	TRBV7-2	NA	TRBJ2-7	TGTGCCAGCAGCCTCCTGCAAGCCTACGAGCAGTACTTC	CASSLLQAYEQYF
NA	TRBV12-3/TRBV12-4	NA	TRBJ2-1	TGTGCCAGCAGCCTACTGGGAACCTACAATGAGCAGTTCTTC	CASSLLGTYNEQFF
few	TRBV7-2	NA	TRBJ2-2	TGTGCCAGCAGCTTCGAGCCCGGCGGGGAGCTGTTTTTT	CASSFEPGGELFF
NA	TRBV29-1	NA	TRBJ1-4	TGCAGCGCCTTGAAATCCGCAACTAATGAAAAACTGTTTTTT	CSALKSATNEKLFF
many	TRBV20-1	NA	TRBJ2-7	TGCAGTGCTAGTCCCTACGAGCAGTACTTC	CSASPYEQYF
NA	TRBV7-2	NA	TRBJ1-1	TGTGCCAGCAGCACTCAACAGATTACGAACACTGAAGCTTTCTTT	CASSTQQITNTEAFF
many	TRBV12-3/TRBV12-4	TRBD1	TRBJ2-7	TGTGCCAGCAGCCCTACAGGGGAGTACGAGCAGTACTTC	CASSPTGEYEQYF
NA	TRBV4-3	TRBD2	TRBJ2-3	TGCGCCAGCAGCCAAAATAGCGGGGGCTCAGATACGCAGTATTTT	CASSQNSGGSDTQYF
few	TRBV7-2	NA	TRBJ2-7	TGTGCCAGCAGCTTAGGGGGCGGGACCAGACTAGGGGAGCAGTACTTC	CASSLGGGTRLGEQYF
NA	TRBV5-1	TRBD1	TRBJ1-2	TGCGCCAGCAGCCCTGGAGGGACAGTTACTAACTATGGCTACACCTTC	CASSPGGTVTNYGYTF
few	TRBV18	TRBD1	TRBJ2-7	TGTGCCAGCTCACCTCGGGACAGGTTATTTTACGAGCAGTACTTC	CASSPRDRLFYEQYF
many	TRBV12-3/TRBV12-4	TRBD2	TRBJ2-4	TGTGCCAGCAGCCCCGCTAGCGGGGGGAACATTCAGTACTTC	CASSPASGGNIQYF
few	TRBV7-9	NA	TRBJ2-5	TGTGCCAGCAGCTTAAAAGCGGGCGAGACCCAGTACTTC	CASSLKAGETQYF
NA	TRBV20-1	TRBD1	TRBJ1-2	TGCAGTGCTAGGGAATCCGGGACAGTAGCTTATGGCTACACCTTC	CSARESGTVAYGYTF
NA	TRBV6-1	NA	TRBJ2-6	TGTGCCAGCAGTGCACGACAGCCTTCGGTCTCTGGGGCCAACGTCCTGACTTTC	CASSARQPSVSGANVLTF
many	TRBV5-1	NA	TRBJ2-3	TGCGCCAGCAAGGGCACAGATACGCAGTATTTT	CASKGTDTQYF
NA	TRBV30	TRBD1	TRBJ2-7	TGTGCCTGGAGTCTGGGACAGTCATTTGACGAGCAGTACTTC	CAWSLGQSFDEQYF
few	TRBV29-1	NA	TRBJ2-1	TGCAGCGTTGAAGGTCAGGGAGGAGGCAATGAGCAGTTCTTC	CSVEGQGGGNEQFF
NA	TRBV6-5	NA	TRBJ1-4	TGTGCCAGCAGTTACCGCCAGGACCCTGCAACTAATGAAAAACTGTTTTTT	CASSYRQDPATNEKLFF
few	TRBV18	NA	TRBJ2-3	TGTGCCAGCTCACCAATGGGCGTCAGCACAGATACGCAGTATTTT	CASSPMGVSTDTQYF
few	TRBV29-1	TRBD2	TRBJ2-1	TGCAGCGTTGGTCGCGGGAGTGCTGGCAATGAGCAGTTCTTC	CSVGRGSAGNEQFF
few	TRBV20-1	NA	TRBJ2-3	TGCAGTGCTAGAGCGGACTCCACAGATACGCAGTATTTT	CSARADSTDTQYF
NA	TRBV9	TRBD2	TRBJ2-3	TGTGCCAGCAGCGTAGGACTAGCACGTGGAGATACGCAGTATTTT	CASSVGLARGDTQYF
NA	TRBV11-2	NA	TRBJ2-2	TGTGCCAGCAGCTTATGGGACATAGACACCGGGGAGCTGTTTTTT	CASSLWDIDTGELFF
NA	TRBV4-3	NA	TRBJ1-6	TGCGCCAGCAGCCTAGGGGGGCCTAATTCACCCCTCCACTTT	CASSLGGPNSPLHF
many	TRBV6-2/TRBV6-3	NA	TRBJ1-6	TGTGCCAGCAGTTGGGACAATTCACCCCTCCACTTT	CASSWDNSPLHF
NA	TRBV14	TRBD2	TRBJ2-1	TGTGCCAGCAGCCAAGAGAGTAGCGGGACCCCCTCCTACAATGAGCAGTTCTTC	CASSQESSGTPSYNEQFF